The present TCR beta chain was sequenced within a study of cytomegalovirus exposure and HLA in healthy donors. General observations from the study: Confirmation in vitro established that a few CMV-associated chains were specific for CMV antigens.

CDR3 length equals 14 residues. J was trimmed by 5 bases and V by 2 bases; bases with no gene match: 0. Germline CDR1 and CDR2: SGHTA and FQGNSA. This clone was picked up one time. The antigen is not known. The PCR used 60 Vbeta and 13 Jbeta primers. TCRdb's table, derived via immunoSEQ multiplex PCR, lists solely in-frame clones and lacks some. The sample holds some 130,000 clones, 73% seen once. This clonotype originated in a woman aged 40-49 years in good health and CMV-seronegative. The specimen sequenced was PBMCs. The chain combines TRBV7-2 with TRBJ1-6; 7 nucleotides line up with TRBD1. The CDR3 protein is CASSLQGDNSPLHF. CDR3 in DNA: TGTGCCAGCAGCTTACAGGGGGATAATTCACCCCTCCACTTT.